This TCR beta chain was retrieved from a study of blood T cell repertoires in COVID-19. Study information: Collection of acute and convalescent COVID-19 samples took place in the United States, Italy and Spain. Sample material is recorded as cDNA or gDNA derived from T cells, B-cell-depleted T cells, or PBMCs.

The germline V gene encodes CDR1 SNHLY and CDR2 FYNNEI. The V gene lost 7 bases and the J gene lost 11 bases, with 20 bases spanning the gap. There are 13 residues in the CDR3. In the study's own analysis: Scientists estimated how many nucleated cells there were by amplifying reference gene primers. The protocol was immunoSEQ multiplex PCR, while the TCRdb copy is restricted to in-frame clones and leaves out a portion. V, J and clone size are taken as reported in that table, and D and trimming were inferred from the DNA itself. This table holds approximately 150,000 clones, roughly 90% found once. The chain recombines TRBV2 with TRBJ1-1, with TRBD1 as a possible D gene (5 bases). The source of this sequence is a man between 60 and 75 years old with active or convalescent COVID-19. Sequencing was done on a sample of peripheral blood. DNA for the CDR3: TGTGCCAGCATGTTGGTGCAGGGTAGAGTGGCTTTCTTT. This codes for CASMLVQGRVAFF.